This T cell receptor beta chain derives from a study of blood T cell repertoires in COVID-19. Study as a whole: Spain, Italy and the United States supplied samples that represented acute and convalescent COVID-19. T cells, B-cell-depleted T cells, or PBMCs provided the cDNA or gDNA that served as material.

Clones were sequenced by immunoSEQ multiplex PCR, and TCRdb holds only the in-frame ones, with some missing. The profile covers approximately 61,000 clones, with around nine tenths appearing a single time and about 18% taken by the ten largest. This clone was recorded only once. Germline V gene sequence: CDR1 SNHLY, CDR2 FYNNEI. CDR3 length: 12 amino acids. After removal of 9 bases from V and 4 bases from J, the junction contained 2 bases not matched to a gene. Sequences were obtained from peripheral blood. This receptor was identified in a woman of 80 years or more with active COVID-19. The chain recombines TRBV2 with TRBJ1-3; 8 positions agree with TRBD1. The CDR3 region is CASRDRGNTIYF. CDR3 in DNA: TGTGCCAGTCGGGACAGGGGAAACACCATATATTTT.